The clone carrying this T cell receptor beta chain was counted at least ten times. This record comes from a study of blood T cells in healthy people across ages. The study recruited healthy Caucasian donors from Russia who were aged about 6 to 90. Alongside a J-beta primer mix, a sample-barcoded 5' primer served in a second PCR lasting roughly 7 to 12 cycles. TCRdb re-called the 5' RACE reads with MiXCR, one entry per CDR3 protein. This table holds hundreds of thousands of distinct CDR3 sequences, under 70% found once. The specimen sequenced was blood. The receptor was derived from a man in his 60s in good health.

This chain's CDR3 is CSVRDRGSQETQYF. Written as DNA, the CDR3 is TGCAGCGTCCGGGACAGGGGATCCCAAGAGACCCAGTACTTC. The rearrangement uses TRBV29-1 and TRBJ2-5, with 10 positions matching TRBD1. Germline CDR1 is SQVTM and CDR2 is ANQGSEA. The CDR3 is 14 residues long. With 6 bases clipped from V and 1 base from J, the junction kept 5 bases outside the gene matches.